Listed here are 21 T cell receptor beta chains from one sample, sequenced in a study of blood T cell repertoires in COVID-19. Measured with immunoSEQ multiplex PCR; TCRdb has only the in-frame clones, and not every one. This table has approximately 140,000 clones, around 80% appearing once. The sequenced sample was peripheral blood. The receptors originated from a human donor in a cohort sampled during active COVID-19.

The chain employs TRBV7-2 and TRBJ1-2; D unresolved. The CDR3 runs 14 residues. Germline V gene sequence: CDR1 SGHTA, CDR2 FQGNSA. Trimming shortened V by 3 bases and J by 7 bases, and 15 bases separated the two germline ends. This CDR3 reads CASSFSPREPGYTF. Here the CDR3 DNA reads TGTGCCAGCAGCTTTTCCCCCCGGGAGCCTGGCTACACCTTC.

V and J are TRBV28 and TRBJ1-2; a weak D match, TRBD1 (5 bases). CDR1 is MDHEN and CDR2 is SYDVKM in the germline V gene. The ends were cut back, 3 bases at V and 4 bases at J, with 9 bases in the middle. The CDR3 is 13 amino acids. CDR3 nucleotides: TGTGCCAGCAGTTTTGGGGGGGGCTATGGCTACACCTTC. This sequence encodes CASSFGGGYGYTF.

J is TRBJ1-5 and V is TRBV28; D may be TRBD1 (5 bases). Trimming took 5 bases from V and 6 from J, leaving 17 bases between them. The CDR3 length is 15 residues. Germline-derived CDR1 and CDR2 are MDHEN and SYDVKM. The CDR3 DNA is TGTGCCAGCAGTAGACCCCCTGGGGCTCTTCAGCCCCAGCATTTT. This gives the protein CASSRPPGALQPQHF.

This clone showed up just once. V is TRBV3-1 (or the pseudogene TRBV3-2) and J is TRBJ1-2; D uncertain. Trimming took 2 bases from V and 4 from J, leaving 20 bases between them. The germline V gene has CDR1 LGHDT and CDR2 YNNKEL (reference sequence). This CDR3 has 17 residues. The CDR3 spells CASSQFRPRFESYGYTF. The CDR3 DNA sequence: TGTGCCAGCAGCCAATTCCGTCCCAGGTTTGAGTCCTATGGCTACACCTTC.

V and J are TRBV3-1 (or the pseudogene TRBV3-2) and TRBJ1-2; 8 bases are shared with TRBD1. V dropped 4 bases and J dropped 8; count of bases not matched to a gene: 6. Germline V lookup: CDR1 LGHDT, CDR2 YNNKEL (reference sequence). The CDR3 is 13 residues long. CDR3 nucleotide sequence: TGTGCCAGCAGCCCGGACAGGGAAAGGGGCTACACCTTC. It specifies CASSPDRERGYTF.

The V and J genes are TRBV11-3 and TRBJ2-1; 10 bases fit TRBD2. Germline loops: CDR1 SGHNT, CDR2 YENEEA. J gave up 5 bases and V 5 bases, and 12 bases lay outside the gene matches. CDR3 size: 17 residues. The DNA for the CDR3 is TGTGCCAGCAGCCTGGTGGGTTGGCTAGCGGGGGACAATGAGCAGTTCTTC. It translates to CASSLVGWLAGDNEQFF. The entire variable domain, with the rest obtained from reference TRBV11-3 and TRBJ2-1, is as follows: EAGVVQSPRYKIIEKKQPVAFWCNPISGHNTLYWYLQNLGQGPELLIRYENEEAVDDSQLPKDRFSAERLKGVDSTLKIQPAELGDSAVYLCASSLVGWLAGDNEQFFGPGTRLTVL.

CDR3 nucleotide sequence: TGCGCCAGCAGCCCCTGGGGGGGGGACCGTCCCGAAGGCACAGATACGCAGTATTTT. Translation gives CASSPWGGDRPEGTDTQYF. The V and J genes are TRBV5-1 and TRBJ2-3; 7 nucleotides align to TRBD2. The CDR3 loop spans 19 amino acids. The germline V gene encodes CDR1 SGHRS and CDR2 YFSETQ. V gave up 4 bases and J gave up 1 base; unmatched junction bases: 18.

CDR3 nucleotides: TGTGCCAGCAGCCCGGACTCAAGGGCAGGAAACACCATATATTTT. Amino acids: CASSPDSRAGNTIYF. This sequence joins TRBV5-4 and TRBJ1-3; D call uncertain. The V gene lost 4 bases and the J gene lost 4 bases, with 15 bases spanning the gap. Germline loops: CDR1 SGHNT, CDR2 YYREEE (reference sequence). The CDR3 contains 15 residues.

The gene calls are TRBV7-9 and TRBJ1-2, with a possible D match to TRBD1 (5 bases). Trimming took off 5 bases at V and 0 bases at J, with 13 bases between the two ends. The CDR3 consists of 15 residues. CDR1 is SEHNR, CDR2 FQNEAQ, per germline (reference sequence). The CDR3 bases are TGTGCCAGCAGCCCGGGGGGGTCGGCTAACTATGGCTACACCTTC. Translated, it gives CASSPGGSANYGYTF.

This chain links TRBV2 with TRBJ2-5; 11 positions agree with TRBD1. Germline V gene lookup returns CDR1 SNHLY and CDR2 FYNNEI. V lost 3 bases, J lost 7 bases, and 13 bases stayed unmatched. The CDR3 is 17 amino acids. CDR3 bases: TGTGCCAGCAGTGAGAGGACAGGGGGCATGGGGATCGGGACCCAGTACTTC. Translation gives CASSERTGGMGIGTQYF.

The J gene is TRBJ1-5, the V gene TRBV19, with D tentatively TRBD1 (6 bases). This CDR3 spans 13 amino acids. Germline V gene data show CDR1 as LNHDA and CDR2 as SQIVND (reference sequence). V was trimmed by 5 bases and J by 7 bases, leaving 12 bases between them. Here the CDR3 reads CASSSGARQPQHF. CDR3 sequence (DNA): TGTGCCAGTAGTTCAGGGGCCCGACAGCCCCAGCATTTT.

This clone was detected only a few times. This chain connects TRBV5-8 to TRBJ1-1, with D possibly TRBD1 on 6 matching bases. V dropped 0 bases and J dropped 1 base, with 16 bases sitting between them. Germline V gene sequence: CDR1 SGHTS, CDR2 YDEGEE. The CDR3 is 17 amino acids. CDR3 DNA sequence: TGTGCCAGCAGCTTGGTGGTTCTTACGGGACAGAACACTGAAGCTTTCTTT. Amino acid sequence: CASSLVVLTGQNTEAFF.

This sequence joins TRBV5-5 and TRBJ1-1; D is perhaps TRBD1 (6 bases). Trimming pared 6 bases from V and 0 bases from J, leaving 12 bases between. In germline, CDR1 is SGHKS, CDR2 YYEKEE (reference sequence). The CDR3 has 14 amino acids. DNA for the CDR3: TGTGCCAGCAACACAGGGACGGTGAACACTGAAGCTTTCTTT. Protein: CASNTGTVNTEAFF.

The chain links TRBV30 to TRBJ2-2, with 12 nucleotides matching TRBD2. V shed 4 bases and J 0 bases; nucleotides not matched to a gene: 0. The germline CDR1 and CDR2 sequences are GTSNPN and SVGIG (reference sequence). The CDR3 covers 15 residues. CDR3 amino acids: CAWTSGGANTGELFF. For the CDR3, the DNA is TGTGCCTGGACTAGCGGGGGGGCGAACACCGGGGAGCTGTTTTTT.

The chain links TRBV11-3 to TRBJ2-1; D ambiguous. This CDR3 region has 17 residues. In germline, CDR1 is SGHNT, CDR2 YENEEA. V was shortened by 0 bases and J by 0 bases, with 12 bases between the two germline ends. The CDR3 is CASSLDLGISSYNEQFF. The CDR3 nucleotides are TGTGCCAGCAGCTTAGATCTAGGTATTAGCTCCTACAATGAGCAGTTCTTC.

The genes are TRBV21-1 and TRBJ1-1; the table assigns TRBD1, which was not confirmed against the DNA. TRBV21-1 is termed a pseudogene. The CDR3 extends over 14 amino acids. DNA for the CDR3: TGTGCCAGCAGCAATAACAGGGGGCGCGGTGAAGCTTTCTTT. This codes for CASSNNRGRGEAFF.

This chain connects TRBV2 to TRBJ1-1; D gene uncertain. The CDR3 has 14 amino acids. V lost 3 bases, J lost 1 base, and 9 bases lay in between. CDR1 is SNHLY, CDR2 FYNNEI, per germline. CDR3 protein: CASSEAGRNTEAFF. The CDR3 nucleotides are TGTGCCAGCAGTGAGGCAGGTCGGAACACTGAAGCTTTCTTT.

The chain is built from TRBV7-7 and TRBJ2-5; 13 bases agree with TRBD2. The CDR3 loop spans 17 amino acids. CDR1 SSHAT and CDR2 FNYEAQ come from the germline V gene (reference sequence). The V segment lost 1 base and the J segment 1 base; nucleotides outside the gene matches: 3. The CDR3 DNA follows: TGTGCCAGCAGCTTAGGCCGACTAGCGGGGGGCCAAGAGACCCAGTACTTC. This sequence encodes CASSLGRLAGGQETQYF.

The sample holds a few counts of this clone. The chain carries TRBV20-1 and TRBJ1-1, with D uncertain. Germline loops: CDR1 DFQATT, CDR2 SNEGSKA (reference sequence). V was cut by 0 bases and J by 12 bases, with 11 bases left in between. This CDR3 region has 11 residues. CDR3 sequence reads: CSARDQYRTFF. The CDR3 bases are TGCAGTGCTAGAGACCAATACAGAACTTTCTTT.

This sequence joins TRBV12-5 and TRBJ1-4; 7 nucleotides match TRBD1. V shed 1 base, J shed 6 bases, and the junction held 2 bases outside the gene matches. The CDR3 contains 14 residues. Germline V gene sequence: CDR1 LGHNT, CDR2 FRNRAP. The CDR3 sequence is CASGLGQGHEKLFF. The CDR3 DNA reads TGTGCTAGTGGTTTGGGACAGGGCCATGAAAAACTGTTTTTT.

The J gene is TRBJ1-2, the V gene TRBV5-8; D not resolved. The CDR3 covers 12 residues. Germline V CDR1 and CDR2: SGHTS, YDEGEE. V was shortened by 2 bases and J by 8 bases, with 10 bases between the two germline ends. CDR3 amino acids: CASSFGRRGYTF. Written as DNA, the CDR3 is TGTGCCAGCAGCTTTGGCAGGAGGGGCTACACCTTC.